Shown below are 25 T cell receptor beta chains from a single sample sequenced in a study of T-cell reconstitution after alpha-beta-depleted transplantation in children. TCRbeta library preparation incorporated unique molecular identifiers. Each CDR3 protein is one row after TCRdb ran MiXCR on the PCR reads. Among around 600,000 distinct CDR3 sequences, approximately 22% were seen once, and the ten largest hold over 12%. The sample in question was PBMCs, mostly from graft donor cells, obtained 360 days after TCRalphabeta/CD19-depleted stem cell transplant. The receptor set was obtained from a boy younger than two who had a stem cell transplant for acute myeloid leukemia, so the T cells may come from the graft donor.

Ten or more counts support this clonotype. The V call is TRBV12-3 or TRBV12-4, the J call TRBJ2-5, with no clear D. CDR3 length: 14 amino acids. V gave up 2 bases and J gave up 5 bases, with 12 bases separating them. CDR3 in amino acids: CASSLSPDGETQYF. DNA for the CDR3: TGTGCCAGCAGTTTAAGTCCAGATGGCGAGACCCAGTACTTC.

Comments on this clonotype: A much bigger clone sits one base away, suggesting this may be a read error. V and J are TRBV20-1 and TRBJ2-1, with a possible D match to TRBD2 (6 bases). Germline CDR1 is DFQATT and CDR2 is SNEGSKA (reference sequence). The CDR3 length is 14 residues. CDR3 residues: CSAILALVHNEQIF. As DNA, the CDR3 is TGCAGTGCCATTCTAGCGTTGGTCCACAATGAGCAGATCTTC.

This rearrangement joins TRBV7-9 to TRBJ2-1, with unresolved D. The CDR3 extends over 14 amino acids. V was cut by 5 bases and J by 0 bases, with 8 bases left in between. Germline loops: CDR1 SEHNR, CDR2 FQNEAQ (reference sequence). The CDR3 region has the DNA TGTGCCAGCAGCCACCCGGGCTCCTACAATGAGCAGTTCTTC. Protein sequence: CASSHPGSYNEQFF.

At least ten counts were recorded for this clonotype. Written as DNA, the CDR3 is TGTGCTAGTTTGGGTGGGTCCTACGAGCAGTACTTC. Its protein is CASLGGSYEQYF. The chain uses TRBV12-5 and TRBJ2-7; D not resolved. V lost 8 bases and J lost 1, with 9 bases in between. The CDR3 extends over 12 amino acids. The germline V gene has CDR1 LGHNT and CDR2 FRNRAP.

There are many counts of this clonotype. The chain employs TRBV24-1 and TRBJ2-3; 15 bases align to TRBD2. The CDR3 extends over 18 amino acids. CDR1 is KGHDR and CDR2 is SFDVKD in the germline V gene. Germline trimming cut 4 bases from V and 2 bases from J; bases unmatched to any gene: 6. The CDR3 nucleotides are TGTGCCACCAGTGACCGAGGGACTAGCGGGGGGAACACAGATACGCAGTATTTT. Translating gives CATSDRGTSGGNTDTQYF.

This clonotype was counted at least ten times. The rearrangement uses TRBV6-2 or TRBV6-3 and TRBJ1-5, with a tentative D call TRBD1 (5 bases). Germline lookup yields CDR1 MNHEY and CDR2 SVGEGT. V gave up 5 bases and J gave up 5 bases, with 19 bases separating them. This CDR3 has 16 residues. The CDR3 region has the DNA TGTGCCAGCAGTGTCCGGGACCCCCTCCCCCATCAGCCCCAGCATTTT. Protein: CASSVRDPLPHQPQHF.

This clonotype was detected many times. The chain is built from TRBV7-2 and TRBJ2-2, with D possibly TRBD1 on 5 matching bases. This CDR3 has 14 residues. Germline values: CDR1 SGHTA, CDR2 FQGNSA. Deletions cut 1 base from V and 6 bases from J, with 9 bases between. The CDR3 protein is CASSLDLGPGELFF. The CDR3 region has the DNA TGTGCCAGCAGCTTAGACTTGGGGCCCGGGGAGCTGTTTTTT.

V and J are TRBV5-6 and TRBJ2-5; D uncertain. Germline V gene data show CDR1 as SGHDT and CDR2 as YYEEEE. Trimming pared 0 bases from V and 4 bases from J, leaving 16 bases between. This CDR3 contains 16 residues. The CDR3 DNA reads as TGTGCCAGCAGCTTGGGAACTTGGGGATCGGGAGAGACCCAGTACTTC. This sequence encodes CASSLGTWGSGETQYF.

This clonotype was found many times. One end of the junction is discordant with germline, which a read error may explain. The CDR3 here is CSVEAGGPYNYNEQFF. DNA for the CDR3: TGCAGCGTAGAAGCGGGGGGGCCCTACAACTACAATGAGCAGTTCTTC. J is TRBJ2-1 and V is TRBV29-1, with 10 bases aligning to TRBD2. Germline assignment: CDR1 SQVTM and CDR2 ANQGSEA. This CDR3 contains 16 residues.

The chain is built from TRBV20-1 and TRBJ2-5; perhaps TRBD1 as D (5 bases). The germline gives CDR1 DFQATT, CDR2 SNEGSKA (reference sequence). V dropped 4 bases and J dropped 1 base, with 10 bases sitting between them. The CDR3 loop spans 13 amino acids. The CDR3 region has the DNA TGCAGTGCTACCCAGGGCAGCCAAGAGACCCAGTACTTC. This sequence encodes CSATQGSQETQYF.

This clonotype was counted a single time. The V and J genes are TRBV12-3 or TRBV12-4 and TRBJ2-1; D not resolved. CDR3 length: 14 amino acids. The V end lost 3 bases, the J end lost 0 bases, and 6 bases lay between the germline ends. The CDR3 protein is CASSLHGSYNEQFF. CDR3 coding DNA: TGTGCCAGCAGTTTGCATGGCTCCTACAATGAGCAGTTCTTC.

V and J are TRBV18 and TRBJ1-3; D is ambiguous. The CDR3 is 15 amino acids. V lost 4 bases to trimming and J lost 4 bases, with 14 bases between them. Germline assignment: CDR1 KGHSH and CDR2 LQKENI. CDR3 sequence reads: CASSLGVGAGNTIYF. The CDR3 coding sequence is TGTGCCAGCTCACTTGGCGTGGGCGCAGGAAACACCATATATTTT.

This clonotype was detected ten times or more. The gene calls are TRBV7-2 and TRBJ2-7, with 11 bases identical to TRBD2. The CDR3 runs 16 residues. Germline V gene lookup returns CDR1 SGHTA and CDR2 FQGNSA. V was clipped by 2 bases and J by 0 bases; unmatched bases: 3. CDR3 amino acids: CASSLNGLAGSYEQYF. For the CDR3, the DNA is TGTGCCAGCAGCTTAAACGGACTAGCGGGCTCCTACGAGCAGTACTTC.

This clonotype was picked up a small number of times. The chain is built from TRBV20-1 and TRBJ2-1; D unresolved. V dropped 0 bases and J dropped 5 bases, with 14 bases sitting between them. This CDR3 comprises 15 residues. Germline CDR1 reads DFQATT; CDR2 reads SNEGSKA (reference sequence). The DNA for the CDR3 is TGCAGTGCTAGAGATCCGGCTAGTCGGAACAATGAGCAGTTCTTC. The encoded protein is CSARDPASRNNEQFF.

This clonotype was seen repeatedly, ten times or more. The gene calls are TRBV20-1 and TRBJ2-2; TRBD1 aligns across 8 bases. This CDR3 contains 15 residues. CDR1 is DFQATT and CDR2 is SNEGSKA in the germline V gene (reference sequence). V shed 3 bases, J shed 1 base, and the junction held 4 bases outside the gene matches. The CDR3 region is CSARAGTGNTGELFF. The CDR3 nucleotides are TGCAGTGCTAGGGCCGGGACAGGGAACACCGGGGAGCTGTTTTTT.

The chain joins TRBV13 to TRBJ1-4, with TRBD1 as a possible D gene (6 bases). This CDR3 region has 15 residues. In germline, CDR1 is PRHDT, CDR2 FYEKMQ (reference sequence). The ends were cut back, 4 bases at V and 8 bases at J, with 17 bases in the middle. CDR3 nucleotide sequence: TGTGCCAGCAGCTCCCTGGACAGCCCTCGGGAAAAACTGTTTTTT. This encodes CASSSLDSPREKLFF.

This clonotype was seen just once. V gene TRBV12-3 or TRBV12-4 combines with J gene TRBJ2-6, with D maybe TRBD2 (6 bases). This CDR3 comprises 16 residues. Trimming pared 3 bases from V and 2 bases from J, leaving 11 bases between. DNA for the CDR3: TGTGCCAGCAGTTTGGGAGGACATCCTGGGGCCAACGTCCTGACTTTC. This encodes CASSLGGHPGANVLTF.

This clonotype was detected a few times. The CDR3 nucleotides read TGTGCCAGCAGCCTTTCACAGGTCCCTAGGGAGACCCAGTACTTC. It encodes CASSLSQVPRETQYF. The chain uses TRBV7-2 and TRBJ2-5; the D gene is possibly TRBD1 (5 bases). The CDR3 sequence is 15 residues long. Germline loops: CDR1 SGHTA, CDR2 FQGNSA. Trimming took 5 bases from V and 5 from J, leaving 18 bases between them.

This clonotype was counted only a few times. This chain connects TRBV28 to TRBJ2-3; the match to TRBD2 covers 9 bases. Germline V gene sequence: CDR1 MDHEN, CDR2 SYDVKM. V gave up 5 bases and J gave up 11 bases; unmatched junction bases: 5. CDR3 length: 12 residues. The CDR3 sequence: CASSPGLAQQYF. The DNA for the CDR3 is TGTGCCAGCAGTCCGGGACTAGCCCAGCAGTATTTT. Looking up the rest from reference TRBV28 and TRBJ2-3 gives the full variable domain: DVKVTQSSRYLVKRTGEKVFLECVQDMDHENMFWYRQDPGLGLRLIYFSYDVKMKEKGDIPEGYSVSREKKERFSLILESASTNQTSMYLCASSPGLAQQYFGPGTRLTVL.

This clonotype was seen many times. This sequence joins TRBV12-3 or TRBV12-4 and TRBJ2-7, with 9 bases identical to TRBD1. With 6 bases clipped from V and 3 bases from J, the junction kept 9 bases outside the gene matches. This CDR3 comprises 15 residues. For the CDR3, the DNA is TGTGCCAGCAGCGCGACCGGGACAGGGAACTACGAGCAGTACTTC. This codes for CASSATGTGNYEQYF.

In this sample, this clonotype turned up a few times. V usage is TRBV7-8 and J usage is TRBJ2-1; 8 positions agree with TRBD2. This CDR3 spans 15 amino acids. The germline V gene has CDR1 SGHVS and CDR2 FQNEAQ. Losses at the gene ends were 3 bases for V and 6 bases for J; bases not matched to a gene: 7. The CDR3 sequence: CASSFASGSVNEQFF. For the CDR3, the DNA is TGTGCCAGCAGCTTTGCTAGCGGGTCAGTCAATGAGCAGTTCTTC.

V and J are TRBV20-1 and TRBJ2-2; D not resolved. The CDR3 consists of 13 residues. V was shortened by 6 bases and J by 6 bases, with 14 bases between the two germline ends. Germline CDR1 DFQATT, CDR2 SNEGSKA (reference sequence). The CDR3 loop is CSAKKPVAGELFF. The CDR3 coding sequence is TGCAGTGCAAAGAAGCCCGTGGCCGGGGAGCTGTTTTTT.

The gene calls are TRBV14 and TRBJ2-1, with D hard to call. The CDR3 has 14 amino acids. V gave up 0 bases and J gave up 15 bases, with 18 bases separating them. Germline-derived CDR1 and CDR2 are SGHDN and FVKESK. The CDR3 DNA follows: TGTGCCAGCAGCCAAGATTCGATTATACCCGTCCGGTTCTTC. It specifies CASSQDSIIPVRFF.

The chain carries TRBV5-4 and TRBJ2-1, with TRBD2 matching 8 bases. Trimming took 7 bases from V and 9 from J; bases not matched to a gene: 21. CDR1 and CDR2 (germline): SGHNT, YYREEE (reference sequence). The CDR3 has 17 amino acids. DNA of the CDR3: TGTGCCAGCTACGGAGGCCTATATGCGGGGGGCTTGTCTGAGCAGTTCTTC. Translation: CASYGGLYAGGLSEQFF.

V gene TRBV6-2 or TRBV6-3 combines with J gene TRBJ1-3; TRBD1 is a possible D gene (5 bases). V was pared by 5 bases and J by 0 bases, with 26 bases between. The CDR3 length is 20 residues. CDR1 and CDR2 (germline): MNHEY, SVGEGT. This chain's CDR3 is CASSIYPPRGGPYSGNTIYF. CDR3 coding DNA: TGTGCCAGCAGTATTTACCCTCCTCGTGGGGGACCCTACTCTGGAAACACCATATATTTT.